The 25 T cell receptor beta chains reported below all come from one sample, sequenced in a study of immune evolution from preneoplasia to lung adenocarcinoma. TCRdb's table, derived via immunoSEQ multiplex PCR, lists solely in-frame clones and lacks some. The repertoire has some 10,000 clones, 79% of them found once; the top ten carry roughly 9%. Specimen: FFPE minimally invasive lung adenocarcinoma tissue. The source is an older donor with lung adenocarcinoma.

The chain is built from TRBV19 and TRBJ2-6; 9 bases align to TRBD1. V dropped 6 bases and J dropped 0; count of bases not matched to a gene: 9. Germline CDR1 LNHDA, CDR2 SQIVND (reference sequence). The length of the CDR3 is 18 residues. The CDR3 spells CASSKEGQGVSGANVLTF. Here the CDR3 DNA reads TGTGCCAGTAGCAAGGAGGGACAGGGTGTCTCTGGGGCCAACGTCCTGACTTTC.

The V and J genes are TRBV7-9 and TRBJ2-7; TRBD2 agrees at 8 bases. The V gene end was trimmed by 4 bases and the J gene end by 3 bases; junction bases not matched to a gene: 20. The CDR3 runs 19 residues. Germline V lookup: CDR1 SEHNR, CDR2 FQNEAQ (reference sequence). The CDR3 DNA follows: TGTGCCAGCAGCTCAACCGGGGGTATACCGGGACTAGGCGTCTACGAGCAGTACTTC. As protein: CASSSTGGIPGLGVYEQYF.

This clone was seen just once. V and J are TRBV18 and TRBJ2-4; unclear D gene. Trimming removed 0 bases from V and 8 bases from J, with 8 bases in between. Germline V gives CDR1 KGHSH, CDR2 LQKENI. CDR3 length equals 13 residues. CDR3 nucleotide sequence: TGTGCCAGCTCACCACCGGCAAGCCACATTCAGTACTTC. Translated: CASSPPASHIQYF. Together with reference TRBV18 and TRBJ2-4, the CDR3 gives the full variable domain: NAGVMQNPRHLVRRRGQEARLRCSPMKGHSHVYWYRQLPEEGLKFMVYLQKENIIDESGMPKERFSAEFPKEGPSILRIQQVVRGDSAAYFCASSPPASHIQYFGAGTRLSVL.

A few counts support this clone. The chain has TRBV10-3 and TRBJ2-1; TRBD2 matches 8 bases. Unmatched junction bases numbered 9, after V lost 4 bases and J lost 7 bases. The CDR3 runs 15 residues. Germline CDR1 is ENHRY and CDR2 is SYGVKD. The DNA of the CDR3 is TGTGCCATCAGTGGACGGGGGGGGCTAGATAATGAGCAGTTCTTC. Residues: CAISGRGGLDNEQFF.

The sample holds a few counts of this clone. In DNA, the CDR3 is TGTGCCAGCAGCCCCGGACAGGGAGAAGCTTTCTTT. This codes for CASSPGQGEAFF. The rearrangement uses TRBV27 and TRBJ1-1, with 8 bases identical to TRBD1. CDR3 length: 12 residues. From germline, CDR1 is MNHEY and CDR2 SMNVEV (reference sequence). With 6 bases clipped from V and 8 bases from J, the junction kept 5 bases outside the gene matches.

The chain carries TRBV4-1 and TRBJ2-7, with D tentatively TRBD1 (6 bases). The CDR3 extends over 14 amino acids. V lost 6 bases to trimming and J lost 2 bases, with 14 bases between them. CDR1 MGHRA and CDR2 YSYEKL come from the germline V gene. The CDR3 loop is CASSRDRNAYEQYF. For the CDR3, the DNA is TGCGCCAGCAGTCGTGACAGGAATGCCTACGAGCAGTACTTC.

The V gene is TRBV6-1, the J gene TRBJ1-2, with D hard to call. CDR1 MNHNS and CDR2 SASEGT come from the germline V gene. Between the trimmed V and J ends, which lost 1 base and 7 bases, there was a span of 7 bases. The CDR3 runs 12 residues. CDR3 nucleotides: TGTGCCAGCAGTGAAGGCGGACCTGGCTACACCTTC. Its protein is CASSEGGPGYTF.

The V and J genes are TRBV4-1 and TRBJ2-4; D is perhaps TRBD1 or TRBD2 (5 bases each). Trimming shortened V by 1 base and J by 6 bases, and 10 bases separated the two germline ends. CDR3 length equals 14 residues. The germline V gene has CDR1 MGHRA and CDR2 YSYEKL. The DNA for the CDR3 is TGCGCCAGCAGCCAAGCAGGGACGGGAAACATTCAGTACTTC. Protein product: CASSQAGTGNIQYF.

CDR3 nucleotides: TGTGCCAGCAGCCCCCCGAGAGGTCTCGAGGGCTACACCTTC. It specifies CASSPPRGLEGYTF. This chain connects TRBV28 to TRBJ1-2; no reliable D call. The CDR3 is 14 residues long. V lost 6 bases to trimming and J lost 8 bases, with 19 bases between them. Germline CDR1 reads MDHEN; CDR2 reads SYDVKM.

In the case of this clone: The junction differs from germline at one of its ends, possibly a read error. This chain uses TRBV7-7 with TRBJ2-5; D perhaps matches TRBD1 (5 bases). The CDR3 is 13 residues long. Germline values: CDR1 SSHAT, CDR2 FNYEAQ (reference sequence). In DNA form, the CDR3 reads TGTGCTAGCAGCTTCGGACAATGGGAGACCCAGTACTTC. It specifies CASSFGQWETQYF.

This clone was observed a few times. This chain links TRBV19 with TRBJ2-4; 10 bases match TRBD1. V shed 6 bases and J 14 bases; nucleotides not matched to a gene: 10. CDR3 length equals 13 residues. Germline V gives CDR1 LNHDA, CDR2 SQIVND (reference sequence). CDR3 sequence: CASREGQGVRKYF. CDR3 DNA sequence: TGTGCCAGTAGAGAAGGACAGGGGGTGAGGAAGTACTTC.

The rearrangement uses TRBV11-3 and TRBJ2-1; D is perhaps TRBD1 or TRBD2 (5 bases each). Germline V gene data show CDR1 as SGHNT and CDR2 as YENEEA. With 0 bases removed from V and 1 base from J, the gap between germline ends came to 7 bases. CDR3 length: 15 residues. DNA of the CDR3: TGTGCCAGCAGCTTAGACGGGGCTTCCTACAATGAGCAGTTCTTC. It specifies CASSLDGASYNEQFF.

The chain carries TRBV6-5 and TRBJ2-1; 12 bases fit TRBD2. The CDR3 contains 15 residues. CDR1 and CDR2 (germline): MNHEY, SVGAGI. V trimming: 2 bases; J trimming: 7 bases; junction bases outside the gene matches: 3. This CDR3 reads CASSYDTSGRNEQFF. As DNA, the CDR3 is TGTGCCAGCAGTTACGATACTAGCGGGAGGAATGAGCAGTTCTTC.

The V call is TRBV25-1, the J call TRBJ1-2, with TRBD1 as a possible D gene (6 bases). This CDR3 is 15 amino acids long. The V gene's germline CDR1 is MGHDK and CDR2 SYGVNS. The V gene lost 1 base and the J gene lost 3 bases, with 12 bases spanning the gap. This CDR3 reads CASSEWAQGHYGYTF. The DNA for the CDR3 is TGTGCCAGCAGTGAATGGGCTCAGGGGCACTATGGCTACACCTTC.

This chain connects TRBV6-1 to TRBJ2-7; D unresolved. Germline loops: CDR1 MNHNS, CDR2 SASEGT. V lost 2 bases to trimming and J lost 3 bases, with 5 bases between them. The CDR3 totals 12 residues. The DNA of the CDR3 is TGTGCCAGCAGTGAACTGGGCTACGAGCAGTACTTC. Translated: CASSELGYEQYF.

This chain uses TRBV30 with TRBJ2-7, with 9 nucleotides matching TRBD1. Losses at the gene ends were 2 bases for V and 3 bases for J; bases not matched to a gene: 5. Germline assignment: CDR1 GTSNPN and CDR2 SVGIG (reference sequence). The CDR3 runs 14 residues. The CDR3 reads CAWSTGGSIYEQYF. In nucleotides, the CDR3 is TGTGCCTGGAGTACAGGGGGCTCTATCTACGAGCAGTACTTC.

The rearrangement uses TRBV28 and TRBJ1-2, with D unresolved. Between the trimmed V and J ends, which lost 5 bases and 3 bases, there was a span of 13 bases. The CDR3 has 14 amino acids. From germline, CDR1 is MDHEN and CDR2 SYDVKM. CDR3 DNA: TGTGCCAGCAGTGAGGACCTCCTCGACTATGGCTACACCTTC. Translating gives CASSEDLLDYGYTF.

This clone was seen only once. The V call is TRBV6-1, the J call TRBJ2-7; D may be TRBD1 (6 bases). V gave up 1 base and J gave up 2 bases, with 15 bases separating them. Germline CDR1 is MNHNS and CDR2 is SASEGT. The CDR3 is made up of 16 amino acids. The CDR3 region is CASSEEQGTLAYEQYF. For the CDR3, the DNA is TGTGCCAGCAGTGAAGAACAAGGGACATTAGCCTACGAGCAGTACTTC.

V and J are TRBV28 and TRBJ1-2; D gene ambiguous. The V and J ends lost 7 bases and 5 bases respectively, with 17 bases between them. Germline CDR1 reads MDHEN; CDR2 reads SYDVKM. This CDR3 has 14 amino acids. CDR3 in DNA: TGTGCCAGCACCCAACCTCAGGAGAGATATGGCTACACCTTC. Protein product: CASTQPQERYGYTF.

The sample holds a few counts of this clone. The J gene is TRBJ2-1, the V gene TRBV19; TRBD2 matches 11 bases. Germline CDR1 is LNHDA and CDR2 is SQIVND (reference sequence). V gave up 4 bases and J gave up 9 bases; unmatched junction bases: 17. The CDR3 spans 18 residues. CDR3 DNA: TGTGCCAGTAGTAGAGGGGGTTTAGCGGGAGGGCCATTAACTGAGCAGTTCTTC. It encodes CASSRGGLAGGPLTEQFF.

DNA for the CDR3: TGTGCCAGCAGCCTAGGCGGTACCTTAGTAGACCCTAACTATGGCTACACCTTC. Translating it yields CASSLGGTLVDPNYGYTF. The chain links TRBV7-9 to TRBJ1-2, with D uncertain. The CDR3 has 18 residues. The germline V and J ends were trimmed by 5 bases and 0 bases, with 22 bases remaining between them. The germline gives CDR1 SEHNR, CDR2 FQNEAQ (reference sequence).

This clone was detected once. This chain links TRBV5-1 with TRBJ1-2, with D unresolved. Germline V gene lookup returns CDR1 SGHRS and CDR2 YFSETQ. Trimming removed 5 bases from V and 0 bases from J, with 11 bases in between. The CDR3 totals 14 residues. The CDR3 bases are TGCGCCAGCAGGAGTGGCTCCGCTAACTATGGCTACACCTTC. Translating gives CASRSGSANYGYTF.

This sequence joins TRBV2 and TRBJ2-2; D gene uncertain. V was clipped by 0 bases and J by 8 bases, with 10 bases between them. Germline CDR1 is SNHLY and CDR2 is FYNNEI. The CDR3 consists of 14 residues. CDR3 sequence: CASSEARGRGELFF. CDR3 bases: TGTGCCAGCAGTGAAGCGCGAGGAAGGGGGGAGCTGTTTTTT.

The CDR3 nucleotides are TGCGCCAGCAGCCAAATCTTCAGAGGGGCCACTGAAGCTTTCTTT. It codes for CASSQIFRGATEAFF. The rearrangement joins TRBV4-1 to TRBJ1-1; a weak D match, TRBD1 (5 bases). Trimming pared 2 bases from V and 4 bases from J, leaving 14 bases between. Germline V lookup: CDR1 MGHRA, CDR2 YSYEKL. There are 15 residues in the CDR3.

This clone is classed as medium-sized. The rearrangement links TRBV5-1 to TRBJ1-2, with 7 positions matching TRBD1. Trimming removed 4 bases from V and 5 bases from J; junction bases left unmatched: 5. This CDR3 region has 13 residues. Germline CDR1 and CDR2: SGHRS and YFSETQ. CDR3 protein: CASSAGQAYGYTF. The CDR3 nucleotides read TGCGCCAGCAGCGCCGGACAGGCGTATGGCTACACCTTC.